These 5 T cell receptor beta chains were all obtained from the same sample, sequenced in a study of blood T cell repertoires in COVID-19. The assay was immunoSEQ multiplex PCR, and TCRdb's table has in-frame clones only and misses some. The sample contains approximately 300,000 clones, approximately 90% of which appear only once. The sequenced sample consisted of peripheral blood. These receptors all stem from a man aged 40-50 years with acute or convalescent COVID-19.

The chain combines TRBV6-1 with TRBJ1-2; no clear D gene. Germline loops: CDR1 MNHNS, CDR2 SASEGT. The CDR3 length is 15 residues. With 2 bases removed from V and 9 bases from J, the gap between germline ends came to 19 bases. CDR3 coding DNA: TGTGCCAGCAGTGAATGGGCGGGAGGTCTAAAAAGCTACACCTTC. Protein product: CASSEWAGGLKSYTF.

The CDR3 nucleotides read TGTGCCAGCAGCTTAGGCGGGGGGGGCACAGATACGCAGTATTTT. This translates into CASSLGGGGTDTQYF. V is TRBV7-9 and J is TRBJ2-3; TRBD2 agrees at 9 bases. This CDR3 is 15 amino acids long. V lost 1 base and J lost 1; bases outside the gene matches: 0. Per the germline V gene, CDR1 is SEHNR and CDR2 is FQNEAQ (reference sequence).

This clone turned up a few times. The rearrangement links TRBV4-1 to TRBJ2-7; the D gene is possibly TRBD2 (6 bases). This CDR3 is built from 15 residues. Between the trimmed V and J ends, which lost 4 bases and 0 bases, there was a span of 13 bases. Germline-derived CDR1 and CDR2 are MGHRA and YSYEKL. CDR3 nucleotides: TGCGCCAGCAGCCTCACCGGGACTGCCTCCTACGAGCAGTACTTC. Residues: CASSLTGTASYEQYF.

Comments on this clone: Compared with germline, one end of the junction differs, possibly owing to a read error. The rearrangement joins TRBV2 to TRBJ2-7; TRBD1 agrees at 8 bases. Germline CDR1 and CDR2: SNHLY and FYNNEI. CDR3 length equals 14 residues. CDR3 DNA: TGTGCCAGCAGGGAAGACAGGGGTTCCTACGAGCAGTACTTC. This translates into CASREDRGSYEQYF.

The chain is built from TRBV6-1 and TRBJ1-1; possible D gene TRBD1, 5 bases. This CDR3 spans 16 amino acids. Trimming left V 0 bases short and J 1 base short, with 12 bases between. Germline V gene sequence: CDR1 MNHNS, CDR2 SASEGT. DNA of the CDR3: TGTGCCAGCAGTGAAGCGGGGTATACAGGGAACACTGAAGCTTTCTTT. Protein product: CASSEAGYTGNTEAFF.